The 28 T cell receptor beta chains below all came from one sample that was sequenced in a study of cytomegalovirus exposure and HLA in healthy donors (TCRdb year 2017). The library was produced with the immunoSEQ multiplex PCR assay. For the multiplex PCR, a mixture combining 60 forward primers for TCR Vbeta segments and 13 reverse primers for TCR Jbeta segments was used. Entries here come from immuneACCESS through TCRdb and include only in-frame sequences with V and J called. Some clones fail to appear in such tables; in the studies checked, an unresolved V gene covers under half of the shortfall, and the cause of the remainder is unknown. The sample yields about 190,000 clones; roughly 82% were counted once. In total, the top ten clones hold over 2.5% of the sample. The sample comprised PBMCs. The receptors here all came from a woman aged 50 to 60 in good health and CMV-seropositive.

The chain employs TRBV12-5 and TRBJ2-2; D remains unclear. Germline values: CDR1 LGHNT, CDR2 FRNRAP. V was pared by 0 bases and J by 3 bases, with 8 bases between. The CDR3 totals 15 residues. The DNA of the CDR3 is TGTGCTAGTGGTTTGGTACACGCGGACACCGGGGAGCTGTTTTTT. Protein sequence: CASGLVHADTGELFF.

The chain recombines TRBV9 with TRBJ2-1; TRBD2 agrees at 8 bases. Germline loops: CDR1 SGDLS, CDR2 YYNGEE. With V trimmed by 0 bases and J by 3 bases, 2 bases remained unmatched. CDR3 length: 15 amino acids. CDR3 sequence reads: CASSVASGGYNEQFF. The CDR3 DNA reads TGTGCCAGCAGCGTAGCCAGCGGGGGCTACAATGAGCAGTTCTTC.

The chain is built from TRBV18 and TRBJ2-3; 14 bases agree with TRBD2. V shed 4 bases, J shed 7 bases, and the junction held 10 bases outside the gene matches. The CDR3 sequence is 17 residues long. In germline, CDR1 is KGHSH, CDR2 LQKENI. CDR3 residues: CASSHRAGLAGDNTQYF. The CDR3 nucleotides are TGTGCCAGCTCACACAGAGCGGGACTAGCGGGGGACAATACGCAGTATTTT.

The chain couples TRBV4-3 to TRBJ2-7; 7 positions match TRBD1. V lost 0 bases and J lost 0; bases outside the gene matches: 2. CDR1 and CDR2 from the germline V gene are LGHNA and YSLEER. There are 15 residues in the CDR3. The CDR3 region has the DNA TGCGCCAGCAGCCAAGACCACAGGGGCTCCTACGAGCAGTACTTC. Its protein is CASSQDHRGSYEQYF.

CDR3 DNA: TGCGCCAGCAGCCTTACTAGCGGGGGAGATAGCTCCTACGAGCAGTACTTC. Amino acid sequence: CASSLTSGGDSSYEQYF. This sequence joins TRBV5-1 and TRBJ2-7, with 11 bases fitting TRBD2. Germline lookup yields CDR1 SGHRS and CDR2 YFSETQ. The trim removed 4 bases at V and 0 bases at J, leaving 9 bases unmatched. The CDR3 is made up of 17 amino acids.

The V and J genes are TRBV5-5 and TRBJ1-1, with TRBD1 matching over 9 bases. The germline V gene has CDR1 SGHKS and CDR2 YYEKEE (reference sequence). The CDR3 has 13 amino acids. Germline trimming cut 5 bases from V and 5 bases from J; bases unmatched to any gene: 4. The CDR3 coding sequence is TGTGCCAGCAGAGACAGGGGGGAAACTGAAGCTTTCTTT. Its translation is CASRDRGETEAFF.

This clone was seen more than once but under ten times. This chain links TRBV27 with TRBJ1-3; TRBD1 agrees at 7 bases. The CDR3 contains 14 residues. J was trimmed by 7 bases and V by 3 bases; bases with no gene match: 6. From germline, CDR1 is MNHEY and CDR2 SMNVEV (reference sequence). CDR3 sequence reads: CASSLRQGWNTIYF. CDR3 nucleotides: TGTGCCAGCAGTTTGCGACAGGGCTGGAACACCATATATTTT.

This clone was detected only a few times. As DNA, the CDR3 is TGTGCCAGTAGTATTAATGGGGGAGGCATTGGGAATGAGCAGTTCTTC. Encoded protein: CASSINGGGIGNEQFF. The genes are TRBV19 and TRBJ2-1; TRBD2 might be the D (6 bases). CDR3 size: 16 residues. V was pared by 3 bases and J by 7 bases, with 19 bases between. Germline loops: CDR1 LNHDA, CDR2 SQIVND (reference sequence). Based on the CDR3 plus reference TRBV19 and TRBJ2-1, the full variable domain is DGGITQSPKYLFRKEGQNVTLSCEQNLNHDAMYWYRQDPGQGLRLIYYSQIVNDFQKGDIAEGYSVSREKKESFPLTVTSAQKNPTAFYLCASSINGGGIGNEQFFGPGTRLTVL.

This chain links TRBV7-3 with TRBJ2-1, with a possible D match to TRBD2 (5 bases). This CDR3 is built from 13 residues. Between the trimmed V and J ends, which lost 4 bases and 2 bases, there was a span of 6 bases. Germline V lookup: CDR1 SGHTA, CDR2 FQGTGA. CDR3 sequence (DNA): TGTGCCAGCAGCTCGGGGACCTACAATGAGCAGTTCTTC. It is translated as CASSSGTYNEQFF.

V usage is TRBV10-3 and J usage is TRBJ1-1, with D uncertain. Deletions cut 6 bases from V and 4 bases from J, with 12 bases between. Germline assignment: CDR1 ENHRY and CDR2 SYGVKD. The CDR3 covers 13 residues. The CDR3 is CAISLGGGTEAFF. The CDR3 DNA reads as TGTGCCATCAGCCTCGGTGGAGGCACTGAAGCTTTCTTT.

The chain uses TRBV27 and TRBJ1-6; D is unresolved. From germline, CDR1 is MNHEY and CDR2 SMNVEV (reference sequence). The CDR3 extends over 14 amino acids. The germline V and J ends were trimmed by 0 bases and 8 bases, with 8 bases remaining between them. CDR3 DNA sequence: TGTGCCAGCAGTTTATCCACAGCCCATTCACCCCTCCACTTT. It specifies CASSLSTAHSPLHF.

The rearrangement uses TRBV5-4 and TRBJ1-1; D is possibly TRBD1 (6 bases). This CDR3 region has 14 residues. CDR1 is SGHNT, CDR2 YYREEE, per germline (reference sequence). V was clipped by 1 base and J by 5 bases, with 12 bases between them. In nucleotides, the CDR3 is TGTGCCAGCAGCTTGCCCGCAAGGGGGACTGAAGCTTTCTTT. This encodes CASSLPARGTEAFF. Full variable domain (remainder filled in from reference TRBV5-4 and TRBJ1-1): ETGVTQSPTHLIKTRGQQVTLRCSSQSGHNTVSWYQQALGQGPQFIFQYYREEENGRGNFPPRFSGLQFPNYSSELNVNALELDDSALYLCASSLPARGTEAFFGQGTRLTVV.

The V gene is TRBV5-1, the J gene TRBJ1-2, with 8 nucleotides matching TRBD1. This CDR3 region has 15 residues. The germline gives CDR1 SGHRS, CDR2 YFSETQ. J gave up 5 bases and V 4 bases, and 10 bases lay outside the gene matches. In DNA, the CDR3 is TGCGCCAGCAGCCCGTATGACAGGGGAGGATATGGCTACACCTTC. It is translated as CASSPYDRGGYGYTF.

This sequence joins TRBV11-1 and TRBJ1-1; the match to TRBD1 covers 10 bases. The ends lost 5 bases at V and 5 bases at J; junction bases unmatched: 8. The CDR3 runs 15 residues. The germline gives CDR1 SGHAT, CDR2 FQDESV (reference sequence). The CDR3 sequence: CASSITGTGVTEAFF. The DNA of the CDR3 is TGTGCCAGCAGCATAACCGGGACAGGGGTTACTGAAGCTTTCTTT.

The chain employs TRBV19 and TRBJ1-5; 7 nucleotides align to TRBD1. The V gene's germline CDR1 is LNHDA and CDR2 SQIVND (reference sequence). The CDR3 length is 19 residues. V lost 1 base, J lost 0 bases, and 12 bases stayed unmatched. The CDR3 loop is CASSIGGGQDLYSNQPQHF. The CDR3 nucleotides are TGTGCCAGTAGTATAGGAGGGGGCCAGGACCTATATAGCAATCAGCCCCAGCATTTT.

The CDR3 loop reads CASISAGVGYTF. The CDR3, as DNA: TGTGCCAGCATCTCGGCGGGCGTTGGCTACACCTTC. The V and J genes are TRBV6-5 and TRBJ1-2; no firm D call. Germline CDR1 MNHEY, CDR2 SVGAGI. The CDR3 is made up of 12 amino acids. V was shortened by 7 bases and J by 7 bases, with 13 bases between the two germline ends.

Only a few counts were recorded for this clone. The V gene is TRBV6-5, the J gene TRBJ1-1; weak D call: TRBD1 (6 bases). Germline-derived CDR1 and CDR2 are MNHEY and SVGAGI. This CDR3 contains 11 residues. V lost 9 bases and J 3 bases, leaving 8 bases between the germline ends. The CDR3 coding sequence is TGTGCCAGTCGGACAGACACTGAAGCTTTCTTT. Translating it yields CASRTDTEAFF.

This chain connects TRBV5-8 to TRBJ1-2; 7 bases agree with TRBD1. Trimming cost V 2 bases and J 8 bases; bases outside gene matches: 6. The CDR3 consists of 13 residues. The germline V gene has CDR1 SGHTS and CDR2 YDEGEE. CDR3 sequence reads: CASSLGGGEGYTF. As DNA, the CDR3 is TGTGCCAGCAGCTTAGGAGGGGGCGAAGGCTACACCTTC. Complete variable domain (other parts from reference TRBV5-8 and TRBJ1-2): EAGVTQSPTHLIKTRGQQATLRCSPISGHTSVYWYQQALGLGLQFLLWYDEGEERNRGNFPPRFSGRQFPNYSSELNVNALELEDSALYLCASSLGGGEGYTFGSGTRLTVV.

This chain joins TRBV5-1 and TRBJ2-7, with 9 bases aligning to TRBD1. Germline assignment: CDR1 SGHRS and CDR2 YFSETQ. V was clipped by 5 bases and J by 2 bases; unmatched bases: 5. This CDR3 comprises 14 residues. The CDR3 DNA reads TGCGCCAGCAGGACAGGGGGACTAACCTACGAGCAGTACTTC. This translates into CASRTGGLTYEQYF.

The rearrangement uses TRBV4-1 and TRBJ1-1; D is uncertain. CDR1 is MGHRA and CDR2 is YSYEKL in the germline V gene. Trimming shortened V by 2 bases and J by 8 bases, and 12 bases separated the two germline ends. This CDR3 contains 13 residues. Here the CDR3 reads CASSQSRTIEAFF. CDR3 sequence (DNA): TGCGCCAGCAGCCAAAGCCGAACCATAGAAGCTTTCTTT.

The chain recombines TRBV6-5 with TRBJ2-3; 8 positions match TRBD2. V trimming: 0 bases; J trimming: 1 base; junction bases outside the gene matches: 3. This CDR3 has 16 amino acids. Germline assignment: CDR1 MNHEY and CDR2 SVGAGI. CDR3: CASSYSLAGRTDTQYF. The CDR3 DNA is TGTGCCAGCAGTTACTCATTAGCGGGGCGCACAGATACGCAGTATTTT.

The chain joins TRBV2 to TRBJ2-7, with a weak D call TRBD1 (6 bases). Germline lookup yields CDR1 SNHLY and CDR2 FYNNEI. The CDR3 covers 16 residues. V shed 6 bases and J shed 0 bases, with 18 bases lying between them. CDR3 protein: CASRNTGTKSSYEQYF. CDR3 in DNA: TGTGCCAGCAGGAACACAGGGACGAAGAGCTCCTACGAGCAGTACTTC.

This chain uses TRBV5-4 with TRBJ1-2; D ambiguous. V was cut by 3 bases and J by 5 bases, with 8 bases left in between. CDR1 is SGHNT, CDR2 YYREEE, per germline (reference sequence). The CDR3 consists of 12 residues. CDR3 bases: TGTGCCAGCAGCTCTGCGGGATATGGCTACACCTTC. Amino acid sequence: CASSSAGYGYTF.

The CDR3 spells CASRPAGGAKSEQFF. CDR3 sequence (DNA): TGTGCCAGCAGGCCCGCGGGGGGTGCCAAATCTGAGCAGTTCTTC. V gene TRBV6-1 combines with J gene TRBJ2-1, with 8 bases that match TRBD2. With V trimmed by 6 bases and J by 9 bases, 13 bases remained unmatched. Per germline, CDR1 MNHNS and CDR2 SASEGT. The CDR3 totals 15 residues.

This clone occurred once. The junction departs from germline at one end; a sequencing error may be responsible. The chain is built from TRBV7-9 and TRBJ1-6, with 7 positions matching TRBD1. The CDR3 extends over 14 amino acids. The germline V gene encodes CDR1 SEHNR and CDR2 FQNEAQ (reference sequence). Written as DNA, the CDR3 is TGTTCCAGCAGCGCAGAACAGGGGCCATCACCCCTCCACTTT. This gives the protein CSSSAEQGPSPLHF.

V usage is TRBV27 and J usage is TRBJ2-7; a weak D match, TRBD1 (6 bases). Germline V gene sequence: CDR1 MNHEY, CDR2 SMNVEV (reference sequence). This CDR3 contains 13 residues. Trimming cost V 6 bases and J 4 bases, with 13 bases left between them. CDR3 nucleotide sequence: TGTGCCAGCAGATCAGGGGCGCGTTACGAGCAGTACTTC. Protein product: CASRSGARYEQYF.

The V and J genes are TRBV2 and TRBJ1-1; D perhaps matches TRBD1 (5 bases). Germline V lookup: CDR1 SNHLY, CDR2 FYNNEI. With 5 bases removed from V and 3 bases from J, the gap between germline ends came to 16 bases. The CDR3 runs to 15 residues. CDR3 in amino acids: CASSLRSGGDTEAFF. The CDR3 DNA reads TGTGCCAGCAGTCTTAGAAGTGGAGGGGACACTGAAGCTTTCTTT.

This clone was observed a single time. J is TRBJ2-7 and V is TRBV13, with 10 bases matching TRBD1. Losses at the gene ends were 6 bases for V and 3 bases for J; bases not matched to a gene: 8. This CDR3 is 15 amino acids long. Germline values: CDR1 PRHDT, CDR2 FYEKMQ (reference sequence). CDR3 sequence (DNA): TGTGCCAGCAGTACTACCGGGACAGGGGACTACGAGCAGTACTTC. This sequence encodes CASSTTGTGDYEQYF.